The entry that follows covers one T cell receptor (beta chain) sequence. This sample was taken from a study of early T cells in non-severe SARS-CoV-2 infection. From the 5' RACE reads, TCRdb called clonotypes with MiXCR, one entry per CDR3 protein. The sample has more than 65,000 distinct CDR3 sequences, roughly 4.8% seen once. The sequence was collected from an adult who was a healthcare worker with PCR-confirmed SARS-CoV-2 infection or an uninfected control (not recorded which). The donor label of this sample is uncertain. The input for sequencing was whole blood, taken at baseline.

DNA for the CDR3: TGTGCCAGCAGCCAAGATGACAGGTTTGCAGATACGCAGTATTTT. This gives the protein CASSQDDRFADTQYF. This chain connects TRBV3-1 to TRBJ2-3, with a tentative D call TRBD1 (6 bases). The CDR3 sequence is 15 residues long. The germline V gene encodes CDR1 LGHDT and CDR2 YNNKEL (reference sequence). The V gene lost 0 bases and the J gene lost 4 bases, with 11 bases spanning the gap.